Shown below are 27 T cell receptor beta chains from a single sample sequenced in a study of cytomegalovirus exposure and HLA in healthy donors. Both 60 Vbeta primers and 13 Jbeta primers went into the PCR. TCRdb's table, derived via immunoSEQ multiplex PCR, lists solely in-frame clones and lacks some. This sample has about 130,000 clones; 10% to 13% occur once, and the top ten carry 4.6%. Sample: PBMCs. The receptors stem from a woman aged 18-29 years in good health and CMV-seropositive.

This clone was detected a few times. The gene calls are TRBV7-6 and TRBJ2-3, with 7 bases lining up with TRBD1. The CDR3 has 15 amino acids. V lost 4 bases, J lost 5 bases, and 9 bases stayed unmatched. Per germline, CDR1 SGHVS and CDR2 FNYEAQ. Here the CDR3 reads CASSSTGNKGDTQYF. The CDR3 nucleotides read TGTGCCAGCAGCTCGACAGGGAATAAGGGAGATACGCAGTATTTT. The full variable domain, completed using reference TRBV7-6 and TRBJ2-3, is GAGVSQSPRYKVTKRGQDVALRCDPISGHVSLYWYRQALGQGPEFLTYFNYEAQQDKSGLPNDRFSAERPEGSISTLTIQRTEQRDSAMYRCASSSTGNKGDTQYFGPGTRLTVL.

The chain combines TRBV7-9 with TRBJ1-2, with D hard to call. Per germline, CDR1 SEHNR and CDR2 FQNEAQ (reference sequence). The CDR3 length is 13 residues. V was clipped by 2 bases and J by 8 bases, with 12 bases between them. The CDR3 sequence is CASSLQPSGGYTF. CDR3 coding DNA: TGTGCCAGCAGCTTACAACCTAGCGGCGGCTACACCTTC.

The chain combines TRBV11-2 with TRBJ2-1, with TRBD2 matching over 9 bases. This CDR3 is 16 amino acids long. V shed 5 bases, J shed 0 bases, and the junction held 5 bases outside the gene matches. Germline assignment: CDR1 SGHAT and CDR2 FQNNGV. CDR3 bases: TGTGCCAGCAGCGGCAGCGGGGGGTACTCCTACAATGAGCAGTTCTTC. This gives the protein CASSGSGGYSYNEQFF.

The V and J genes are TRBV19 and TRBJ1-5, with D perhaps matching TRBD1 (5 bases). The CDR3 is 15 residues long. Trimming pared 6 bases from V and 1 base from J, leaving 13 bases between. Germline CDR1 LNHDA, CDR2 SQIVND (reference sequence). CDR3 sequence reads: CASRRRGPSNQPQHF. CDR3 DNA: TGTGCCAGTAGGCGGCGGGGCCCCAGCAATCAGCCCCAGCATTTT.

This clone was picked up a small number of times. This chain uses TRBV2 with TRBJ2-1; no clear D gene. Germline CDR1 reads SNHLY; CDR2 reads FYNNEI. The ends were cut back, 6 bases at V and 8 bases at J, with 11 bases in the middle. The CDR3 runs to 12 residues. The CDR3 sequence is CASRVESYEQFF. The CDR3, as DNA: TGTGCCAGCAGGGTAGAAAGCTATGAGCAGTTCTTC.

This clone was seen only a few times. The J gene is TRBJ1-2, the V gene TRBV28; D may be TRBD1 (6 bases). Germline V CDR1 and CDR2: MDHEN, SYDVKM. The CDR3 has 14 residues. V lost 2 bases and J lost 8, with 15 bases in between. CDR3 nucleotide sequence: TGTGCCAGCAGTTTAAATACGGGGGGGCGAGGCTACACCTTC. Its protein is CASSLNTGGRGYTF.

In regard to this clone: A much more abundant neighbour one base away suggests this may be a read error. J is TRBJ2-3 and V is TRBV30; 8 nucleotides agree with TRBD1. The germline V gene encodes CDR1 GTSNPN and CDR2 SVGIG (reference sequence). The J segment lost 8 bases and the V segment lost 3 bases, leaving 13 bases of the junction unmatched. CDR3 length: 15 residues. CDR3 sequence: CAWRGQEAGLGTQYF. CDR3 in DNA: TGTGCCTGGAGGGGACAGGAGGCGGGATTGGGTACGCAGTATTTT.

The rearrangement links TRBV6-5 to TRBJ1-6, with 9 bases aligning to TRBD1. The CDR3 has 14 residues. Losses at the gene ends were 6 bases for V and 8 bases for J; bases not matched to a gene: 5. Germline loops: CDR1 MNHEY, CDR2 SVGAGI. CDR3 loop: CASRQGARDSPLHF. The CDR3 nucleotides are TGTGCCAGCAGACAGGGGGCGCGGGATTCACCCCTCCACTTT.

This clone occurred a few times. V and J are TRBV7-3 and TRBJ2-1; 9 bases match TRBD1. The CDR3 loop spans 19 amino acids. V dropped 5 bases and J dropped 5; count of bases not matched to a gene: 19. The germline gives CDR1 SGHTA, CDR2 FQGTGA. The CDR3 nucleotides read TGTGCCAGCAGCCCCGAACGACGGCGGGACAGGGTAATAGACAATGAGCAGTTCTTC. Its protein is CASSPERRRDRVIDNEQFF.

V gene TRBV2 combines with J gene TRBJ2-5; the match to TRBD2 covers 10 bases. The closer fit of TRBJ2-7 to the DNA end suggests the J call may be wrong. The CDR3 sequence is 14 residues long. Germline CDR1 reads SNHLY; CDR2 reads FYNNEI. Written as DNA, the CDR3 is TGTGCCAGTACTGAGCGGGAGGGGGCCTACGAGCAGTACTTC. It is translated as CASTEREGAYEQYF.

The CDR3: CASSGELAEHYNEQFF. CDR3 bases: TGTGCCAGCAGCGGGGAACTAGCGGAGCATTACAATGAGCAGTTCTTC. V gene TRBV5-4 combines with J gene TRBJ2-1; 8 bases are a match to TRBD2. V lost 4 bases, J lost 4 bases, and 10 bases stayed unmatched. The CDR3 covers 16 residues. CDR1 is SGHNT and CDR2 is YYREEE in the germline V gene (reference sequence). The complete variable domain, with remaining parts taken from reference TRBV5-4 and TRBJ2-1, reads ETGVTQSPTHLIKTRGQQVTLRCSSQSGHNTVSWYQQALGQGPQFIFQYYREEENGRGNFPPRFSGLQFPNYSSELNVNALELDDSALYLCASSGELAEHYNEQFFGPGTRLTVL.

This chain joins TRBV13 and TRBJ1-1; 7 positions agree with TRBD1. The trim removed 5 bases at V and 0 bases at J, leaving 6 bases unmatched. The CDR3 is 15 residues long. In germline, CDR1 is PRHDT, CDR2 FYEKMQ (reference sequence). The CDR3 loop is CASSTQTGMNTEAFF. The CDR3 coding sequence is TGTGCCAGCAGCACTCAGACAGGGATGAACACTGAAGCTTTCTTT. Looking up the rest from reference TRBV13 and TRBJ1-1 gives the full variable domain: AAGVIQSPRHLIKEKRETATLKCYPIPRHDTVYWYQQGPGQDPQFLISFYEKMQSDKGSIPDRFSAQQFSDYHSELNMSSLELGDSALYFCASSTQTGMNTEAFFGQGTRLTVV.

This clone was counted between two and nine times. V gene TRBV6-5 combines with J gene TRBJ2-5; a weak D match, TRBD2 (6 bases). The CDR3 is 13 residues long. The germline gives CDR1 MNHEY, CDR2 SVGAGI. The V end was cut by 5 bases, the J end by 5 bases, with 12 bases between. The CDR3, as DNA: TGTGCCAGCAGTCCCCTGCGGGGTGAGACCCAGTACTTC. Amino acids: CASSPLRGETQYF.

The chain recombines TRBV6-4 with TRBJ2-7, with 10 positions matching TRBD2. Germline V gene lookup returns CDR1 MRHNA and CDR2 SNTAGT. V shed 4 bases and J 4 bases; nucleotides not matched to a gene: 7. The CDR3 has 15 residues. Here the CDR3 reads CASSVSSSGSYEQYF. The CDR3 DNA reads TGTGCCAGCAGTGTCTCGTCTAGCGGGAGTTACGAGCAGTACTTC.

The chain couples TRBV7-9 to TRBJ1-2, with a weak D call TRBD1 (6 bases). V was clipped by 10 bases and J by 3 bases, with 15 bases between them. CDR1 and CDR2 from the germline V gene are SEHNR and FQNEAQ (reference sequence). The CDR3 runs 13 residues. The CDR3 DNA follows: TGTGCCACAACAGGGTTGGGGGACTATGGCTACACCTTC. Protein sequence: CATTGLGDYGYTF.

V usage is TRBV27 and J usage is TRBJ2-7; 10 bases map to TRBD1. Germline V lookup: CDR1 MNHEY, CDR2 SMNVEV (reference sequence). The V segment lost 5 bases and the J segment 4 bases; nucleotides outside the gene matches: 14. The length of the CDR3 is 17 residues. This chain's CDR3 is CASSKLPPGQGRYEQYF. CDR3 sequence (DNA): TGTGCCAGCAGTAAACTGCCGCCGGGACAGGGGAGGTACGAGCAGTACTTC.

This clone appeared a few times. The rearrangement links TRBV19 to TRBJ1-1; the D is unclear. CDR1 is LNHDA and CDR2 is SQIVND in the germline V gene (reference sequence). This CDR3 is 14 amino acids long. V lost 7 bases and J 1 base, leaving 13 bases between the germline ends. The DNA for the CDR3 is TGTGCCAGTAAAAGGAGGAGGGAGAACACTGAAGCTTTCTTT. It specifies CASKRRRENTEAFF.

Notes on this clone: A junction end diverges from the germline sequence, so it may reflect a read error. The chain couples TRBV7-7 to TRBJ2-2; perhaps TRBD1 as D (6 bases). Germline V gene data show CDR1 as SSHAT and CDR2 as FNYEAQ (reference sequence). The CDR3 sequence is 19 residues long. For the CDR3, the DNA is TGTGCTAGCAGCTTAGTTTTCTTTGCAGGGACAATGAACACCGGGGAGCTGTTTTTT. Translating it yields CASSLVFFAGTMNTGELFF.

A few counts support this clone. V gene TRBV5-1 combines with J gene TRBJ2-7; 10 nucleotides match TRBD2. Trimming at V came to 5 bases and at J to 6 bases, leaving 8 bases not matched to a gene. The CDR3 covers 14 residues. CDR1 and CDR2 (germline): SGHRS, YFSETQ. This CDR3 is CASRNLAGVGEQYF. CDR3 nucleotides: TGCGCCAGCAGAAACCTAGCGGGAGTCGGCGAGCAGTACTTC. The variable domain in full, with the rest retrieved from reference TRBV5-1 and TRBJ2-7, is KAGVTQTPRYLIKTRGQQVTLSCSPISGHRSVSWYQQTPGQGLQFLFEYFSETQRNKGNFPGRFSGRQFSNSRSEMNVSTLELGDSALYLCASRNLAGVGEQYFGPGTRLTVT.

V is TRBV6-5 and J is TRBJ1-5, with 7 nucleotides matching TRBD1. V shed 8 bases, J shed 3 bases, and the junction held 4 bases outside the gene matches. Germline V gene sequence: CDR1 MNHEY, CDR2 SVGAGI. The length of the CDR3 is 13 residues. For the CDR3, the DNA is TGTGCCAGCGCGGGGACAGTCAATCAGCCCCAGCATTTT. Residues: CASAGTVNQPQHF.

This clone was seen a few times. The sample holds other DNA sequences that translate to the same CDR3. The V gene is TRBV13, the J gene TRBJ2-7; TRBD1 might be the D (5 bases). The CDR3 totals 14 residues. Germline V gene data show CDR1 as PRHDT and CDR2 as FYEKMQ (reference sequence). V lost 0 bases and J lost 5, with 11 bases in between. The CDR3 DNA reads TGTGCCAGCAGCTTAGGCCTAGTAGGGGACGAGCAGTACTTC. Amino acids: CASSLGLVGDEQYF. Looking up the rest from reference TRBV13 and TRBJ2-7 gives the full variable domain: AAGVIQSPRHLIKEKRETATLKCYPIPRHDTVYWYQQGPGQDPQFLISFYEKMQSDKGSIPDRFSAQQFSDYHSELNMSSLELGDSALYFCASSLGLVGDEQYFGPGTRLTVT.

This clone was recorded a few times. The V call is TRBV28, the J call TRBJ1-1; TRBD1 aligns across 11 bases. The CDR3 consists of 15 residues. V trimming: 2 bases; J trimming: 4 bases; junction bases outside the gene matches: 3. Germline loops: CDR1 MDHEN, CDR2 SYDVKM. CDR3 residues: CASSLAGTGGTEAFF. DNA of the CDR3: TGTGCCAGCAGTTTAGCGGGGACAGGGGGCACTGAAGCTTTCTTT.

The V call is TRBV10-3, the J call TRBJ1-1, with TRBD1 as a possible D gene (5 bases). The CDR3 is made up of 13 amino acids. V lost 5 bases, J lost 1 base, and 8 bases lay in between. Germline V gene sequence: CDR1 ENHRY, CDR2 SYGVKD. CDR3 in amino acids: CAISSGWNTEAFF. CDR3 sequence (DNA): TGTGCCATCAGTTCAGGGTGGAACACTGAAGCTTTCTTT.

The chain is built from TRBV30 and TRBJ2-5; perhaps TRBD1 as D (5 bases). The CDR3 runs 12 residues. The V end was cut by 4 bases, the J end by 5 bases, with 11 bases between. Germline V lookup: CDR1 GTSNPN, CDR2 SVGIG (reference sequence). The CDR3 reads CAWTGLQETQYF. The CDR3 region has the DNA TGTGCCTGGACAGGGCTTCAGGAGACCCAGTACTTC. The full variable domain, in which reference TRBV30 and TRBJ2-5 provide the parts outside the CDR3, is SQTIHQWPATLVQPVGSPLSLECTVEGTSNPNLYWYRQAAGRGLQLLFYSVGIGQISSEVPQNLSASRPQDRQFILSSKKLLLSDSGFYLCAWTGLQETQYFGPGTRLLVL.

This clone was detected a few times. The rearrangement links TRBV9 to TRBJ2-5, with 12 bases lining up with TRBD1. CDR3 length equals 15 residues. Germline CDR1 is SGDLS and CDR2 is YYNGEE. V lost 3 bases and J lost 5; bases outside the gene matches: 5. The CDR3 sequence: CASSAGTGGIETQYF. CDR3 in DNA: TGTGCCAGCAGCGCAGGGACAGGGGGCATCGAGACCCAGTACTTC.

This chain joins TRBV6-4 and TRBJ2-6; TRBD1 might be the D (5 bases). CDR1 is MRHNA and CDR2 is SNTAGT in the germline V gene. The CDR3 length is 14 residues. Trimming left V 6 bases short and J 3 bases short, with 9 bases between. The CDR3 protein is CASSDSYGANVLTF. The CDR3 nucleotides are TGTGCCAGCAGCGACAGCTATGGGGCCAACGTCCTGACTTTC.

Only a few counts were recorded for this clone. V and J are TRBV5-1 and TRBJ1-6; 8 bases align to TRBD1. The CDR3 spans 15 residues. The J segment lost 6 bases and the V segment lost 4 bases, leaving 6 bases of the junction unmatched. Germline CDR1 is SGHRS and CDR2 is YFSETQ. The CDR3 DNA is TGCGCCAGCAGCCCAGGGGGACAGGTTAATTCACCCCTCCACTTT. This sequence encodes CASSPGGQVNSPLHF.